Sequencing of this T cell receptor beta chain was carried out in a study of blood T cell repertoires in COVID-19. As for the study in general: Acute-phase and convalescent COVID-19 samples originated in the United States, Italy and Spain.

The table came from immunoSEQ multiplex PCR; TCRdb's copy has only in-frame clones and leaves some out. Of just over 300,000 clones detected, almost 90% appear once; the ten largest clones hold around 4.5%. This CDR3 comprises 15 residues. The genes are TRBV12-2 and TRBJ1-2. TRBV12-2 is annotated as a pseudogene. This TCR came from a woman younger than 30 with acute COVID-19. The sample consisted of PBMCs or T cells enriched from blood (not recorded which). Here the CDR3 DNA reads TGTGCAAGTCGCTTAGCGAGGAAAGTTCCCTATGGCTACACCTTC. Protein product: CASRLARKVPYGYTF.